This entry concerns a single T cell receptor (beta chain). Antigen specificity is unknown. This specimen belongs to a study of Ad26.COV2.S vaccination and SARS-CoV-2 variants. Some clones are missing from TCRdb's copy, which holds only in-frame ones; the method was immunoSEQ multiplex PCR. The sample consists of some 340,000 clones, just under 85% of them appearing once. Specified treatment: roughly 18 received Ad26.COV2.S at low or high dose, single or two shots; about 5 received placebo; per-sample allocation not given. Collection of the samples took place on day 63 after the first injection of vaccine or placebo. Points from the study as a whole: Vaccine recipients had higher spike-specific TCR breadth than placebo recipients.

Germline trimming cut 4 bases from V and 6 bases from J; bases unmatched to any gene: 8. Looked up from germline, CDR1 is KGHDR and CDR2 is SFDVKD. CDR3 size: 15 residues. This chain connects TRBV24-1 to TRBJ2-7, with 10 bases matching TRBD1. The input for sequencing was peripheral blood, taken in a trial of Ad26.COV2.S vaccine versus placebo. This sequence originates from a person between 18 and 59 years old who received the Ad26.COV2.S COVID-19 vaccine or a placebo. CDR3 DNA sequence: TGTGCCACCAGTGACCAAGGGACAGGGGCATCCGAGCAGTACTTC. Amino acid sequence: CATSDQGTGASEQYF.